What follows describes a single T cell receptor beta chain. What it recognizes is unknown. Time point denoted: persistent/refractory GD, antithyroid drugs over 5 years with positive TRAb. Making the TCR library involved RNA that had been extracted from PBMCs. Through Arm-PCR of CDR3 regions and iRepertoire HTBI primers, TCR beta libraries were built. Each CDR3 protein is one row after TCRdb ran MiXCR on the multiplex PCR reads. The sample gives roughly 500,000 distinct CDR3 sequences, roughly 21% of which show up once; 7% to 9% is in the top ten. This sample is part of a study of regulatory T cells in long-lasting Graves disease. The V and J ends lost 4 bases and 4 bases, in that order; junction bases with no gene match: 7. The germline V gene encodes CDR1 LGHNA and CDR2 YSLEER. CDR3 length equals 16 residues. Study-level points and caveats: TCR diversity was lower in persistent than newly diagnosed Graves' disease.

The starting material was peripheral blood mononuclear cells (PBMCs), obtained when the disease was refractory, from a patient treated with antithyroid drugs. The origin of this receptor is a female donor with Graves disease. The V call is TRBV4-3, the J call TRBJ2-7; 13 positions agree with TRBD2. The CDR3 is CASSLRLAGGRYEQYF. CDR3 coding DNA: TGCGCCAGCAGCCTACGACTAGCGGGAGGACGGTACGAGCAGTACTTC.